This T cell receptor beta chain was retrieved from a study of post-analysis software for immune sequencing data. The V gene end was trimmed by 6 bases and the J gene end by 3 bases; junction bases not matched to a gene: 5. The CDR3 covers 14 residues. The table lists this clonotype with a few counts. Antigen: not known. Libraries were made from TCR beta cDNA, and they carried unique molecular identifiers. TCRdb redid the calling of the PCR reads with MiXCR, one entry per CDR3 protein. The sample records some 890,000 distinct CDR3 sequences, around 50% being singletons. Study-wide points: Comparison of patients with controls showed roughly five TRBV segments more frequent in patients, TRBV5-6, TRBV5-1 and TRBV20-1 among them. A significant reduction in normalized Chao1 diversity was observed in multiple sclerosis patients versus controls.

Material: blood. The genes are TRBV12-3 or TRBV12-4 and TRBJ2-7; TRBD2 aligns across 10 bases. This TCR was sampled from a girl aged 10 to 17 with multiple sclerosis. The CDR3 is CASRLSGRYYEQYF. The CDR3 bases are TGTGCCAGCAGACTTAGCGGGAGGTACTACGAGCAGTACTTC.